These 5 T cell receptor beta chains were all obtained from the same sample, sequenced in a study of beta chain features in type 1 diabetes. Study-level results: A moderate, significant TCRB CDR3 shortening appeared in type 1 diabetes across four CD4+ subsets.

No antigens are known for them. Expressed TCRB transcripts were sequenced because the isolated RNA had all been reverse transcribed beforehand. TCRdb's table, derived via immunoSEQ multiplex PCR, lists solely in-frame clones and lacks some. The sample includes over 90,000 clones, 25% to 35% of them seen just once. Sequencing was carried out using central memory CD4+ T cells from blood. The source of these receptors is a woman younger than 30 with type 1 diabetes.

This sequence joins TRBV2 and TRBJ1-1; the D gene is possibly TRBD1 (5 bases). This CDR3 region has 13 residues. V was cut by 8 bases and J by 2 bases, with 12 bases left in between. CDR1 and CDR2 (germline): SNHLY, FYNNEI. Here the CDR3 DNA reads TGTGCCAGCTTTCTTACAGGCAACACTGAAGCTTTCTTT. This sequence encodes CASFLTGNTEAFF.

This clone was counted a few times. V is TRBV28 and J is TRBJ2-5; 12 bases map to TRBD2. This CDR3 contains 14 residues. V was clipped by 6 bases and J by 11 bases; unmatched bases: 10. Germline values: CDR1 MDHEN, CDR2 SYDVKM. CDR3 sequence reads: CASSPASGRATQYF. The DNA of the CDR3 is TGTGCCAGCAGCCCTGCTAGCGGGAGGGCCACTCAGTACTTC.

This clone was seen a handful of times. The chain combines TRBV19 with TRBJ1-3, with D unclear. Germline V gene data show CDR1 as LNHDA and CDR2 as SQIVND (reference sequence). The CDR3 has 17 residues. The V gene lost 6 bases and the J gene lost 0 bases, with 18 bases spanning the gap. The CDR3 reads CASRTLMTVPSGNTIYF. The CDR3 DNA follows: TGTGCCAGTAGGACACTTATGACGGTCCCCTCTGGAAACACCATATATTTT.

The chain couples TRBV30 to TRBJ1-4; 8 bases match TRBD1. V gave up 4 bases and J gave up 4 bases; unmatched junction bases: 8. Germline V gives CDR1 GTSNPN, CDR2 SVGIG (reference sequence). This CDR3 is built from 15 residues. CDR3 nucleotide sequence: TGTGCCTGGATCCCAGGACAGGGAAATAATGAAAAACTGTTTTTT. Protein: CAWIPGQGNNEKLFF. Combining the CDR3 with reference TRBV30 and TRBJ1-4 gives the whole variable domain SQTIHQWPATLVQPVGSPLSLECTVEGTSNPNLYWYRQAAGRGLQLLFYSVGIGQISSEVPQNLSASRPQDRQFILSSKKLLLSDSGFYLCAWIPGQGNNEKLFFGSGTQLSVL.

In nucleotides, the CDR3 is TGTGCCAGCAGTCAAAGACAGGGGAATGAAAAACTGTTTTTT. As protein: CASSQRQGNEKLFF. The chain joins TRBV2 to TRBJ1-4, with 8 bases aligning to TRBD1. The CDR3 covers 14 residues. The germline gives CDR1 SNHLY, CDR2 FYNNEI. Trimming at V came to 5 bases and at J to 5 bases, leaving 4 bases not matched to a gene.